The clone carrying this TCR beta chain was recorded a few times. The antigen remains unidentified. The CDR3 has 16 residues. Germline assignment: CDR1 SEHNR and CDR2 FQNEAQ (reference sequence). V was clipped by 5 bases and J by 0 bases, with 13 bases between them. The sample originates from a study of T-cell memory formation after mild COVID-19. Overall study results and limits: Largely, contracting CD4+ clones fell within CM and EM, and contracting CD8+ clones within EMRA.

TCRdb re-called the 5' RACE reads through MiXCR, storing one row per CDR3 protein. Here the sample spans 350,000 to 500,000 distinct CDR3 sequences, 15% to 25% being singletons. The source material was PBMCs or a T cell subset sorted from them (not recorded which). The chain is built from TRBV7-9 and TRBJ1-4; D gene unclear. This clonotype was obtained from an adult woman who had mild COVID-19 (a few samples of this study predate the infection). Cell type and time point are not known. The DNA of the CDR3 is TGTGCCAGCAGCCCGGGAACACTAGCAACTAATGAAAAACTGTTTTTT. Encoded protein: CASSPGTLATNEKLFF.